The next 26 T cell receptor beta chains were all read from a single sample in a study of blood T cells in healthy people across ages. A sample-barcoded 5' primer and a J-beta primer mix were used in a second PCR of about 7 to 11 cycles. MiXCR, applied by TCRdb to the 5' RACE reads, yields one record per CDR3 protein. Among 650,000 to 800,000 distinct CDR3 sequences listed, under 45% were seen once. The sample consisted of blood. All receptors derive from a man aged 55 to 70 in good health.

The genes are TRBV24-1 and TRBJ1-2, with a possible D match to TRBD1 (6 bases). CDR1 and CDR2 from the germline V gene are KGHDR and SFDVKD. The CDR3 loop spans 12 amino acids. With 7 bases removed from V and 6 bases from J, the gap between germline ends came to 11 bases. Written as DNA, the CDR3 is TGTGCCACCAGGGGGGGCACGGATGGCTACACCTTC. It specifies CATRGGTDGYTF.

This clonotype appeared a single time. The V and J genes are TRBV12-3 or TRBV12-4 and TRBJ2-7; 12 nucleotides line up with TRBD2. The J call is in doubt because the DNA end fits TRBJ2-5 better. This CDR3 contains 17 residues. The chain's CDR3 is CASSLFGASGGAETQYF. The CDR3 coding sequence is TGTGCCAGCAGTTTATTTGGAGCTAGCGGGGGGGCAGAGACCCAGTACTTC.

The chain links TRBV2 to TRBJ2-7; D remains ambiguous. The germline V gene encodes CDR1 SNHLY and CDR2 FYNNEI. Trimming cost V 2 bases and J 6 bases, with 5 bases left between them. The CDR3 extends over 11 amino acids. The CDR3 reads CASSEIFEQYF. Written as DNA, the CDR3 is TGTGCCAGCAGTGAAATTTTCGAGCAGTACTTC.

Concerning this clonotype: The junction and the germline gene differ at one end; a read error may be behind it. The chain employs TRBV7-9 and TRBJ2-2, with unresolved D. Germline-derived CDR1 and CDR2 are SEHNR and FQNEAQ (reference sequence). CDR3 length: 13 residues. In DNA, the CDR3 is TGTGCTAGCAGCGAGCATACCAATCGGGAGCTGTTTTTT. This gives the protein CASSEHTNRELFF.

This clonotype was picked up a small number of times. The rearrangement joins TRBV29-1 to TRBJ1-2, with 8 nucleotides matching TRBD1. The length of the CDR3 is 19 residues. V shed 4 bases and J 2 bases; nucleotides not matched to a gene: 21. Looked up from germline, CDR1 is SQVTM and CDR2 is ANQGSEA. CDR3 DNA: TGCAGCGTTGCAGAATACAGCGGACAGGGTAGTTCGAGAAACTATGGCTACACCTTC. Protein product: CSVAEYSGQGSSRNYGYTF.

This clonotype was observed a handful of times. The chain couples TRBV7-2 to TRBJ2-1, with 12 bases fitting TRBD2. CDR3 length equals 14 residues. V gave up 5 bases and J gave up 9 bases; unmatched junction bases: 5. CDR1 and CDR2 (germline): SGHTA, FQGNSA. The CDR3 sequence: CASSPSGGALEQFF. The CDR3 coding sequence is TGTGCCAGCAGCCCTAGCGGGGGGGCTCTTGAGCAGTTCTTC.

The CDR3 sequence is CSVARGGTYEQYF. CDR3 coding DNA: TGCAGCGTTGCAAGGGGGGGGACGTACGAGCAGTACTTC. This chain joins TRBV29-1 and TRBJ2-7; maybe TRBD2 (7 bases). The CDR3 is made up of 13 amino acids. CDR1 is SQVTM, CDR2 ANQGSEA, per germline. Trimming cost V 4 bases and J 4 bases, with 14 bases left between them.

The rearrangement links TRBV2 to TRBJ1-6; D is possibly TRBD1 (6 bases). V lost 10 bases and J lost 10, with 17 bases in between. From germline, CDR1 is SNHLY and CDR2 FYNNEI. The CDR3 is made up of 13 amino acids. The CDR3 is CATCQAGVSPLHF. As DNA, the CDR3 is TGTGCCACCTGTCAGGCAGGGGTCTCACCCCTCCACTTT.

There are a few counts of this clonotype. This chain joins TRBV7-2 and TRBJ2-4, with D perhaps matching TRBD2 (6 bases). The J call is uncertain, as TRBJ2-7 better fits the DNA end. The CDR3 length is 13 residues. From germline, CDR1 is SGHTA and CDR2 FQGNSA. DNA for the CDR3: TGTGCCAGCAGCTTGGGTGGGGGGAACGAGCAGTACTTC. It specifies CASSLGGGNEQYF.

This rearrangement joins TRBV20-1 to TRBJ2-1; TRBD2 aligns across 10 bases. Germline V gives CDR1 DFQATT, CDR2 SNEGSKA (reference sequence). The CDR3 loop spans 15 amino acids. The V segment lost 3 bases and the J segment 8 bases; nucleotides outside the gene matches: 10. CDR3 in DNA: TGCAGTGCTAGTTCGAGCGGGGGGGCCTGGTATGAGCAGTTCTTC. This translates into CSASSSGGAWYEQFF.

V and J are TRBV3-1 and TRBJ1-6; 9 bases fit TRBD1. Germline V gives CDR1 LGHDT, CDR2 YNNKEL (reference sequence). V dropped 1 base and J dropped 4; count of bases not matched to a gene: 5. This CDR3 is built from 17 residues. The CDR3 loop reads CASSQGGQGNYNSPLHF. CDR3 DNA sequence: TGTGCCAGCAGCCAAGGGGGACAGGGTAATTATAATTCACCCCTCCACTTT.

This chain connects TRBV11-2 to TRBJ1-2; the D is unclear. V lost 7 bases and J 0 bases, leaving 12 bases between the germline ends. CDR1 is SGHAT, CDR2 FQNNGV, per germline. The CDR3 spans 14 residues. For the CDR3, the DNA is TGTGCCAGCACCCAGGAGGTGACTAACTATGGCTACACCTTC. This gives the protein CASTQEVTNYGYTF.

This rearrangement joins TRBV7-2 to TRBJ2-2; the D call may be TRBD1 or TRBD2 (5 bases each). Germline-derived CDR1 and CDR2 are SGHTA and FQGNSA. V lost 1 base, J lost 3 bases, and 9 bases lay in between. This CDR3 is 15 amino acids long. CDR3 sequence: CASSLGRDDTGELFF. The CDR3 nucleotides read TGTGCCAGCAGCTTAGGCCGGGACGACACCGGGGAGCTGTTTTTT.

The chain recombines TRBV25-1 with TRBJ2-3, with 11 bases aligning to TRBD1. Germline loops: CDR1 MGHDK, CDR2 SYGVNS. CDR3 size: 17 residues. Trimming took 1 base from V and 4 from J; bases not matched to a gene: 7. CDR3 amino acids: CASSELLRDRGADTQYF. CDR3 nucleotides: TGTGCCAGCAGTGAATTATTGAGGGACAGGGGGGCAGATACGCAGTATTTT.

This chain links TRBV12-3 or TRBV12-4 with TRBJ2-6; maybe TRBD2 (5 bases). This CDR3 spans 13 amino acids. The V end lost 1 base, the J end lost 8 bases, and 6 bases lay between the germline ends. CDR3 DNA sequence: TGTGCCAGCAGTTTAGGGAGGACCAACGTCCTGACTTTC. This sequence encodes CASSLGRTNVLTF.

This clonotype has only a few counts. The genes are TRBV7-2 and TRBJ2-4; 14 nucleotides align to TRBD2. Germline V gives CDR1 SGHTA, CDR2 FQGNSA. The CDR3 length is 17 residues. Unmatched junction bases numbered 14, after V lost 3 bases and J lost 13 bases. CDR3 in amino acids: CASSFGLAGGLGKTQYF. CDR3 DNA sequence: TGTGCCAGCAGCTTCGGACTAGCGGGGGGTTTGGGAAAAACCCAGTACTTC.

The gene calls are TRBV7-2 and TRBJ2-1; 8 bases are a match to TRBD1. The CDR3 totals 13 residues. Trimming cost V 5 bases and J 9 bases; bases outside gene matches: 6. Germline-derived CDR1 and CDR2 are SGHTA and FQGNSA. CDR3 amino acids: CASSGSRGLEQFF. The CDR3 region has the DNA TGTGCCAGCAGCGGAAGCAGGGGGCTTGAGCAGTTCTTC.

The rearrangement links TRBV7-6 to TRBJ2-1; possibly TRBD1 for D (7 bases). The DNA end lines up better with TRBJ2-7; the J call may be wrong. In germline, CDR1 is SGHVS, CDR2 FNYEAQ. The CDR3 runs to 15 residues. CDR3 region: CASSYGAGGLNEQYF. Written as DNA, the CDR3 is TGTGCCAGCAGCTATGGAGCAGGGGGGCTCAATGAGCAGTACTTC.

The chain employs TRBV5-1 and TRBJ2-5; D may be TRBD1 (6 bases). The V and J ends lost 3 bases and 3 bases respectively, with 12 bases between them. In germline, CDR1 is SGHRS, CDR2 YFSETQ. The CDR3 extends over 14 amino acids. CDR3 region: CASSWGQTEETQYF. The CDR3 bases are TGCGCCAGCAGCTGGGGACAAACAGAAGAGACCCAGTACTTC.

The V and J genes are TRBV4-3 and TRBJ2-3; no clear D gene. The CDR3 covers 17 residues. Trimming took off 0 bases at V and 5 bases at J, with 18 bases between the two ends. Germline V gene lookup returns CDR1 LGHNA and CDR2 YSLEER. CDR3: CASSQEWKTAVEDTQYF. The CDR3 nucleotides read TGCGCCAGCAGCCAAGAGTGGAAGACGGCAGTGGAAGATACGCAGTATTTT.

For the CDR3, the DNA is TGTGCCAGCAGCAAAGTGGACGCGCGGGGCACCGGGGAGCTGTTTTTT. Translation gives CASSKVDARGTGELFF. This rearrangement joins TRBV21-1 to TRBJ2-2; TRBD2 is the table's D call, not checked against the DNA. TRBV21-1 is assigned pseudogene status. This CDR3 has 16 residues.

The sample holds a few counts of this clonotype. V is TRBV18 and J is TRBJ1-1; D remains ambiguous. Germline assignment: CDR1 KGHSH and CDR2 LQKENI. The CDR3 is 14 amino acids. Between the trimmed V and J ends, which lost 2 bases and 1 base, there was a span of 8 bases. The CDR3 spells CASSPTAANTEAFF. Here the CDR3 DNA reads TGTGCCAGCTCACCAACGGCAGCGAACACTGAAGCTTTCTTT.

The chain has TRBV20-1 and TRBJ2-1, with 9 bases matching TRBD2. Looked up from germline, CDR1 is DFQATT and CDR2 is SNEGSKA (reference sequence). With 3 bases clipped from V and 10 bases from J, the junction kept 13 bases outside the gene matches. CDR3 length: 15 amino acids. CDR3 region: CSASPPGGGAREQFF. In DNA form, the CDR3 reads TGCAGTGCTAGCCCCCCCGGCGGGGGGGCCCGGGAGCAGTTCTTC.

This clonotype is a singleton in its sample. This clone may be a read error of a much larger clone one base away. This rearrangement joins TRBV25-1 to TRBJ2-7, with a tentative D call TRBD1 (6 bases). The CDR3 runs 12 residues. CDR1 is MGHDK and CDR2 is SYGVNS in the germline V gene. The CDR3 spells CASSDRTYGQYF. In DNA, the CDR3 is TGTGCCAGTTCGGACAGAACCTACGGGCAGTACTTC.

This clonotype was seen only a few times. For the CDR3, the DNA is TGCGCCAGCAGCTTGGATGGGGTCCAATACAATGAGCAGTTCTTC. It specifies CASSLDGVQYNEQFF. This chain uses TRBV5-1 with TRBJ2-1; D gene ambiguous. Germline V gives CDR1 SGHRS, CDR2 YFSETQ. V was shortened by 0 bases and J by 4 bases, with 11 bases between the two germline ends. The CDR3 covers 15 residues.

V is TRBV2 and J is TRBJ2-5; 8 bases are a match to TRBD2. The CDR3 consists of 13 residues. V lost 4 bases and J lost 3; bases outside the gene matches: 1. From germline, CDR1 is SNHLY and CDR2 FYNNEI. The CDR3 DNA is TGTGCCAGCAGTGCAGCGGGGGAAGAGACCCAGTACTTC. Its protein product is CASSAAGEETQYF.